What follows is one T cell receptor (beta chain) and its context. What it binds is unknown. Clones were read by immunoSEQ multiplex PCR, and TCRdb kept only the in-frame ones, dropping some. The sample carries approximately 91,000 clones, 87% recorded once. This entry belongs to a study of OX40 agonist ivuxolimab in advanced cancers. About the study: Dose-escalation patients were diagnosed with hepatocellular carcinoma, melanoma, renal cell cancer or head and neck cancer. The study's findings and limits: CD8+ T cells showed, on average, more clonal expansion than CD4+ cells.

Per germline, CDR1 LNHNV and CDR2 YYDKDF (reference sequence). The CDR3 extends over 17 amino acids. Trimming took 0 bases from V and 5 from J; bases not matched to a gene: 9. This TCR was recovered from an adult with an advanced solid tumor such as melanoma, head and neck, liver or kidney cancer. Here the sequenced sample was CD4+ or CD8+ T cells sorted from blood, taken in a trial of the OX40 agonist ivuxolimab. This chain joins TRBV15 and TRBJ2-2, with 7 bases matching TRBD2. The CDR3: CATSRDVGRVSTGELFF. DNA of the CDR3: TGTGCCACCAGCAGAGATGTAGGGAGGGTCTCGACCGGGGAGCTGTTTTTT. The entire variable domain, with the rest obtained from reference TRBV15 and TRBJ2-2, is as follows: DAMVIQNPRYQVTQFGKPVTLSCSQTLNHNVMYWYQQKSSQAPKLLFHYYDKDFNNEADTPDNFQSRRPNTSFCFLDIRSPGLGDTAMYLCATSRDVGRVSTGELFFGEGSRLTVL.